Shown below are 10 T cell receptor beta chains from a single sample sequenced in a study of multiple sclerosis patients with progressive multifocal leukoencephalopathy (dated by TCRdb to the late 2010s). Libraries came from the immunoSEQ multiplex PCR assay. Here the immuneACCESS table is served through TCRdb, limited to in-frame sequences with V and J called. Missing clones are a known gap in these copies; in checked studies unresolved V genes cover under half, and the rest lacks a known reason. This sample lists more than 30,000 clones; over 80% were detected once. The ten biggest clones cover around 6% of the sample. The meaning of the sample's time point label: time of PML onset. This specimen's treatment or condition label, interpreted: on natalizumab therapy at sampling. Sequenced here: PBMCs, sampled from a patient treated with natalizumab. These receptors were obtained from a woman between 40 and 55 years old with progressive multifocal leukoencephalopathy.

The chain uses TRBV6-5 and TRBJ1-1; the D gene is possibly TRBD1 (5 bases). V was trimmed by 5 bases and J by 4 bases, leaving 14 bases between them. Germline CDR1 is MNHEY and CDR2 is SVGAGI. This CDR3 has 14 amino acids. Written as DNA, the CDR3 is TGTGCCAGCAGTACCTTGGGGGTGATCACTGAAGCTTTCTTT. Translating it yields CASSTLGVITEAFF.

The gene calls are TRBV4-3 and TRBJ2-7, with 8 bases aligning to TRBD1. The germline CDR1 and CDR2 sequences are LGHNA and YSLEER. The CDR3 runs to 15 residues. J was trimmed by 0 bases and V by 2 bases; bases with no gene match: 3. The CDR3 DNA sequence: TGCGCCAGCAGCCAATTTCAGGGGGCCTCCTACGAGCAGTACTTC. The encoded protein is CASSQFQGASYEQYF.

The V and J genes are TRBV2 and TRBJ2-5; no firm D call. The CDR3 length is 11 residues. Looked up from germline, CDR1 is SNHLY and CDR2 is FYNNEI. Trimming removed 3 bases at V and 5 bases at J, with 4 bases between. This chain's CDR3 is CASSDEETQYF. The DNA for the CDR3 is TGTGCCAGCAGTGATGAGGAGACCCAGTACTTC.

The count of this clone is one. The chain is built from TRBV7-8 and TRBJ1-3; D may be TRBD1 (5 bases). V was pared by 5 bases and J by 4 bases, with 9 bases between. Germline CDR1 is SGHVS and CDR2 is FQNEAQ. This CDR3 is built from 13 residues. In DNA form, the CDR3 reads TGTGCCAGCAGCCCCGACAGCGGAAACACCATATATTTT. It codes for CASSPDSGNTIYF.

This chain uses TRBV6-5 with TRBJ1-1; 9 positions agree with TRBD1. The CDR3 has 13 amino acids. Germline V gene lookup returns CDR1 MNHEY and CDR2 SVGAGI. Trimming took 9 bases from V and 4 from J; bases not matched to a gene: 6. In nucleotides, the CDR3 is TGTGCCAGACCCGGGACAGGGACCACTGAAGCTTTCTTT. This encodes CARPGTGTTEAFF.

This clone was seen a handful of times. The chain carries TRBV21-1 and TRBJ2-7; the table calls TRBD1, which could not be checked here. TRBV21-1 corresponds to a pseudogene. This CDR3 spans 16 amino acids. In DNA form, the CDR3 reads TGTGCCAGCAGCTCCCGGACGGGACAGATCTCCTACGAGCAGTACTTC. This encodes CASSSRTGQISYEQYF.

Only a few counts were recorded for this clone. V and J are TRBV28 and TRBJ2-5, with 10 positions matching TRBD2. The CDR3 covers 16 residues. V lost 3 bases to trimming and J lost 5 bases; unmatched junction nucleotides: 9. CDR1 is MDHEN, CDR2 SYDVKM, per germline. CDR3 sequence: CASSLTSGLEGETQYF. Here the CDR3 DNA reads TGTGCCAGCAGTTTGACTAGCGGGCTAGAGGGGGAGACCCAGTACTTC. The variable domain in full, with the rest retrieved from reference TRBV28 and TRBJ2-5, is DVKVTQSSRYLVKRTGEKVFLECVQDMDHENMFWYRQDPGLGLRLIYFSYDVKMKEKGDIPEGYSVSREKKERFSLILESASTNQTSMYLCASSLTSGLEGETQYFGPGTRLLVL.

This chain uses TRBV7-9 with TRBJ2-5, with D perhaps being TRBD1 or TRBD2 (5 bases each). V was cut by 1 base and J by 4 bases, with 19 bases left in between. Germline loops: CDR1 SEHNR, CDR2 FQNEAQ (reference sequence). The CDR3 spans 17 residues. The DNA for the CDR3 is TGTGCCAGCAGCTTAGGCCTAGCTATCACTGGGGGAGAGACCCAGTACTTC. Translated: CASSLGLAITGGETQYF. Full variable domain (missing parts from reference TRBV7-9 and TRBJ2-5): DTGVSQNPRHKITKRGQNVTFRCDPISEHNRLYWYRQTLGQGPEFLTYFQNEAQLEKSRLLSDRFSAERPKGSFSTLEIQRTEQGDSAMYLCASSLGLAITGGETQYFGPGTRLLVL.

This clone was counted only a few times. This chain uses TRBV6-5 with TRBJ2-7, with D perhaps matching TRBD2 (6 bases). This CDR3 has 14 amino acids. CDR1 and CDR2 from the germline V gene are MNHEY and SVGAGI. V lost 5 bases and J 4 bases, leaving 15 bases between the germline ends. The CDR3 protein is CASSPTLEGYEQYF. CDR3 DNA sequence: TGTGCCAGCAGTCCTACCTTGGAGGGGTACGAGCAGTACTTC.

The chain combines TRBV5-5 with TRBJ2-7; TRBD1 is a possible D gene (6 bases). There are 16 residues in the CDR3. The V end was cut by 4 bases, the J end by 5 bases, with 22 bases between. CDR1 SGHKS and CDR2 YYEKEE come from the germline V gene (reference sequence). The DNA of the CDR3 is TGTGCCAGCAGCCCAACGAGGGACACTAACCCCCACGAGCAGTACTTC. It codes for CASSPTRDTNPHEQYF.